The 32 T cell receptor beta chains in this list originate from one sample, sequenced in a study of T-cell memory formation after mild COVID-19. MiXCR, applied by TCRdb to the 5' RACE reads, yields one record per CDR3 protein. The sample includes around 340,000 distinct CDR3 sequences, around 13% of them seen just once. Sequencing used PBMCs or a T cell subset sorted from them (not recorded which). The receptors were sampled from a man younger than 30 who had mild COVID-19 (a few samples of this study predate the infection). Cell type and time point are not known.

The DNA of the CDR3 is TGCGCCAGCAGCCAAGCACCGGGACAGGGTTTGGAAGCTTTCTTT. Translating it yields CASSQAPGQGLEAFF. The chain couples TRBV4-3 to TRBJ1-1, with TRBD1 matching 9 bases. V shed 1 base, J shed 8 bases, and the junction held 8 bases outside the gene matches. Per germline, CDR1 LGHNA and CDR2 YSLEER. This CDR3 has 15 residues.

The V and J genes are TRBV7-2 and TRBJ2-7, with D tentatively TRBD2 (7 bases). Germline CDR1 SGHTA, CDR2 FQGNSA. This CDR3 is 15 amino acids long. V gave up 5 bases and J gave up 5 bases, with 19 bases separating them. The CDR3 DNA reads TGTGCCAGCAGCCCAGGCGGGGGCAGGCTCCACGAGCAGTACTTC. Translated: CASSPGGGRLHEQYF.

The V gene is TRBV6-5, the J gene TRBJ1-1; weak D call: TRBD1 (5 bases). The CDR3 totals 13 residues. V was cut by 6 bases and J by 4 bases, with 12 bases left in between. CDR1 MNHEY and CDR2 SVGAGI come from the germline V gene. The CDR3 coding sequence is TGTGCCAGCAGGGACACAGGAGGCACTGAAGCTTTCTTT. Translating gives CASRDTGGTEAFF.

The chain couples TRBV7-9 to TRBJ2-3, with a weak D call TRBD2 (5 bases). V was cut by 1 base and J by 4 bases, with 12 bases left in between. The CDR3 is 15 residues long. Germline V CDR1 and CDR2: SEHNR, FQNEAQ (reference sequence). CDR3 sequence reads: CASSLVHLSADTQYF. CDR3 in DNA: TGTGCCAGCAGCTTAGTACACCTTAGCGCAGATACGCAGTATTTT.

The chain uses TRBV12-3 or TRBV12-4 and TRBJ1-1; D is uncertain. The V and J ends lost 6 bases and 7 bases respectively, with 18 bases between them. The length of the CDR3 is 14 residues. The CDR3 protein is CASRTDDTAYEAFF. The CDR3 region has the DNA TGTGCCAGCAGAACAGACGATACCGCTTATGAAGCTTTCTTT.

This chain links TRBV4-3 with TRBJ2-5, with TRBD2 identical over 8 bases. Germline V gene lookup returns CDR1 LGHNA and CDR2 YSLEER. Unmatched junction bases numbered 11, after V lost 4 bases and J lost 4 bases. The CDR3 covers 16 residues. CDR3 nucleotide sequence: TGCGCCAGCAGCCTGGCCCCGGGGGGGCTCGGAGAGACCCAGTACTTC. Encoded protein: CASSLAPGGLGETQYF.

In its sample, this clonotype was seen many times. The chain has TRBV4-1 and TRBJ2-7; D is possibly TRBD1 (6 bases). Germline lookup yields CDR1 MGHRA and CDR2 YSYEKL. CDR3 size: 15 residues. Deletions cut 1 base from V and 3 bases from J, with 13 bases between. CDR3 DNA: TGCGCCAGCAGCCAAGCCCCCACGGACAGCTACGAGCAGTACTTC. Its translation: CASSQAPTDSYEQYF.

The CDR3 DNA sequence: TGTGCCAGCAGTTTATGGGCCGGGCCGCAGGGCAATCAGCCCCAGCATTTT. Its translation is CASSLWAGPQGNQPQHF. This chain links TRBV12-3 or TRBV12-4 with TRBJ1-5; D gene unclear. V was pared by 2 bases and J by 2 bases, with 16 bases between. The CDR3 runs to 17 residues.

The rearrangement uses TRBV20-1 and TRBJ2-1, with TRBD2 matching 10 bases. V lost 6 bases to trimming and J lost 4 bases; unmatched junction nucleotides: 12. This CDR3 is 16 amino acids long. The germline V gene has CDR1 DFQATT and CDR2 SNEGSKA (reference sequence). The DNA for the CDR3 is TGCAGTGCAGGAGCCAGCGGGGGGGCTCTGTACAATGAGCAGTTCTTC. It translates to CSAGASGGALYNEQFF.

This clonotype came up a few times. The DNA for the CDR3 is TGTGCCAGCAGCCGACTCAGGGGGACGGACATTCAGTACTTC. Translated: CASSRLRGTDIQYF. This chain links TRBV14 with TRBJ2-4; 7 bases align to TRBD1. This CDR3 region has 14 residues. Germline CDR1 is SGHDN and CDR2 is FVKESK. V lost 4 bases, J lost 8 bases, and 8 bases stayed unmatched.

This clonotype appeared a few times. The chain combines TRBV9 with TRBJ2-2; 7 nucleotides agree with TRBD1. The germline V gene has CDR1 SGDLS and CDR2 YYNGEE. This CDR3 is 15 amino acids long. The V gene end was trimmed by 3 bases and the J gene end by 7 bases; junction bases not matched to a gene: 9. The CDR3 coding sequence is TGTGCCAGCAGCGGGTTGAACAGGGGCATCGGGGAGCTGTTTTTT. Translating it yields CASSGLNRGIGELFF.

The gene calls are TRBV7-9 and TRBJ1-2; 8 bases line up with TRBD1. The CDR3 contains 16 residues. From germline, CDR1 is SEHNR and CDR2 FQNEAQ (reference sequence). V lost 5 bases to trimming and J lost 4 bases; unmatched junction nucleotides: 12. The CDR3 reads CASSPYEGQGLYGYTF. DNA for the CDR3: TGTGCCAGCAGCCCCTACGAAGGACAGGGTCTCTATGGCTACACCTTC.

This clonotype was counted a few times. The chain has TRBV20-1 and TRBJ1-1; D gene ambiguous. Germline CDR1 DFQATT, CDR2 SNEGSKA (reference sequence). The CDR3 extends over 13 amino acids. V gave up 1 base and J gave up 1 base, with 7 bases separating them. The CDR3 here is CSARVVQNTEAFF. Here the CDR3 DNA reads TGCAGTGCTAGAGTTGTGCAGAACACTGAAGCTTTCTTT.

This sequence joins TRBV7-8 and TRBJ2-1, with 8 bases fitting TRBD2. This CDR3 comprises 17 residues. With V trimmed by 1 base and J by 1 base, 6 bases remained unmatched. Germline CDR1 reads SGHVS; CDR2 reads FQNEAQ. The CDR3 loop is CASSLGRGGGSYNEQFF. In DNA form, the CDR3 reads TGTGCCAGCAGCTTAGGACGGGGGGGCGGGTCCTACAATGAGCAGTTCTTC.

This clonotype showed up just a few times. The rearrangement joins TRBV5-6 to TRBJ1-6; a weak D match, TRBD1 (5 bases). The CDR3 length is 17 residues. Per germline, CDR1 SGHDT and CDR2 YYEEEE. The V and J ends lost 4 bases and 7 bases respectively, with 21 bases between them. The CDR3 reads CASSLLGPTGSNSPLHF. The CDR3 DNA reads as TGTGCCAGCAGCCTCCTGGGGCCGACGGGATCCAATTCACCCCTCCACTTT.

This clonotype has just a few counts. This chain connects TRBV13 to TRBJ2-3, with a possible D match to TRBD2 (5 bases). Trimming pared 9 bases from V and 1 base from J, leaving 11 bases between. Germline CDR1 PRHDT, CDR2 FYEKMQ (reference sequence). CDR3 size: 13 residues. The CDR3 DNA reads as TGTGCCAGTAAGCGGAGAGGCACAGATACGCAGTATTTT. The encoded protein is CASKRRGTDTQYF.

J is TRBJ1-1 and V is TRBV4-1; no clear D. CDR1 MGHRA and CDR2 YSYEKL come from the germline V gene. The V gene lost 2 bases and the J gene lost 5 bases, with 18 bases spanning the gap. The CDR3 has 16 residues. The CDR3 loop is CASSQLVRGFATEAFF. CDR3 DNA: TGCGCCAGCAGCCAATTGGTCCGCGGGTTCGCTACTGAAGCTTTCTTT.

The chain employs TRBV10-1 and TRBJ2-5, with a possible D match to TRBD1 (5 bases). The CDR3 sequence is 14 residues long. Germline assignment: CDR1 WNHNN and CDR2 SYGVQD (reference sequence). Trimming left V 4 bases short and J 5 bases short, with 14 bases between. The CDR3 DNA follows: TGCGCCAGCAGTGTACGGCAGGGTAGTGAGACCCAGTACTTC. Amino acids: CASSVRQGSETQYF.

CDR3 nucleotide sequence: TGTGCCAGCAGCTTAGCGCGGTTGGCCAGTAGCACAGATACGCAGTATTTT. Encoded protein: CASSLARLASSTDTQYF. The genes are TRBV7-9 and TRBJ2-3, with D unclear. Germline CDR1 reads SEHNR; CDR2 reads FQNEAQ (reference sequence). The V and J ends lost 0 bases and 0 bases respectively, with 13 bases between them. CDR3 length: 17 amino acids.

The J gene is TRBJ1-2, the V gene TRBV28, with 7 bases that match TRBD1. Germline CDR1 and CDR2: MDHEN and SYDVKM. The CDR3 loop spans 13 amino acids. V gave up 2 bases and J gave up 4 bases; unmatched junction bases: 1. Here the CDR3 reads CASSLRGLYGYTF. The CDR3 nucleotides read TGTGCCAGCAGTTTAAGGGGGCTCTATGGCTACACCTTC.

The V and J genes are TRBV27 and TRBJ2-7, with D uncertain. The CDR3 sequence is 16 residues long. Germline assignment: CDR1 MNHEY and CDR2 SMNVEV (reference sequence). Deletions cut 2 bases from V and 2 bases from J, with 16 bases between. The CDR3 sequence is CASSLRPGVPPYEQYF. The CDR3 coding sequence is TGTGCCAGCAGTTTAAGACCCGGAGTCCCGCCCTACGAGCAGTACTTC.

This chain uses TRBV13 with TRBJ2-1; TRBD1 matches 10 bases. The V segment lost 0 bases and the J segment 8 bases; nucleotides outside the gene matches: 7. Germline assignment: CDR1 PRHDT and CDR2 FYEKMQ (reference sequence). This CDR3 is 16 amino acids long. The CDR3 DNA follows: TGTGCCAGCAGCTTAGGACTAGGACAGGGGGTGTATGAGCAGTTCTTC. Its protein product is CASSLGLGQGVYEQFF.

This chain uses TRBV12-3 or TRBV12-4 with TRBJ2-3; 8 bases agree with TRBD1. The CDR3 contains 15 residues. V was clipped by 4 bases and J by 7 bases; unmatched bases: 10. CDR3: CASSSDREAPYTQYF. For the CDR3, the DNA is TGTGCCAGCAGTTCGGACAGGGAGGCGCCTTATACGCAGTATTTT.

In DNA form, the CDR3 reads TGTGCCAGCAGTTTGTCCCCCTACGAGCAGTACTTC. Translated: CASSLSPYEQYF. The chain couples TRBV12-3 or TRBV12-4 to TRBJ2-7; D is uncertain. CDR3 length equals 12 residues. The V gene lost 3 bases and the J gene lost 2 bases, with 5 bases spanning the gap.

The chain couples TRBV6-2 or TRBV6-3 to TRBJ2-3; no clear D. CDR1 and CDR2 from the germline V gene are MNHEY and SVGEGT. V was shortened by 10 bases and J by 0 bases, with 23 bases between the two germline ends. The CDR3 runs to 17 residues. CDR3 sequence: CATSSNRAKISTDTQYF. The CDR3 DNA follows: TGTGCCACTTCCTCAAACCGGGCTAAGATAAGCACAGATACGCAGTATTTT.

This clonotype was picked up a small number of times. The V and J genes are TRBV6-2 or TRBV6-3 and TRBJ1-4; D is uncertain. This CDR3 is built from 14 residues. Trimming left V 5 bases short and J 9 bases short, with 16 bases between. The germline gives CDR1 MNHEY, CDR2 SVGEGT. In DNA, the CDR3 is TGTGCCAGCAGTCGATATCTCCCCGTGAAAAAACTGTTTTTT. It is translated as CASSRYLPVKKLFF.

This clonotype turned up a few times. This chain links TRBV12-5 with TRBJ1-2; tentatively, D is TRBD1 (6 bases). This CDR3 has 15 amino acids. Germline assignment: CDR1 LGHNT and CDR2 FRNRAP. V lost 7 bases, J lost 3 bases, and 18 bases lay in between. The CDR3 bases are TGTGCTAGTGCCTCTGCCGGGGGGCGCCACTATGGCTACACCTTC. Its protein is CASASAGGRHYGYTF.

As for this clonotype: One end of the junction varies from germline; a read error may be responsible. The chain combines TRBV5-1 with TRBJ1-4, with D unresolved. This CDR3 is built from 17 residues. CDR1 SGHRS and CDR2 YFSETQ come from the germline V gene. Here the CDR3 reads CASILDVTVGNNEKLFF. DNA of the CDR3: TGCGCCAGCATCTTGGACGTCACGGTGGGGAATAATGAAAAACTGTTTTTT.

This clonotype appeared a few times. J is TRBJ2-5 and V is TRBV4-2, with D possibly matching TRBD2 (6 bases). From germline, CDR1 is LGHNA and CDR2 YNFKEQ. CDR3 length equals 15 residues. Trimming took off 6 bases at V and 2 bases at J, with 16 bases between the two ends. The CDR3 protein is CASRQSGLQQETQYF. The CDR3, as DNA: TGTGCCAGCAGACAAAGCGGGTTACAACAAGAGACCCAGTACTTC.

This clonotype turned up a few times. This chain joins TRBV7-2 and TRBJ1-5; 7 bases map to TRBD1. Germline V gene lookup returns CDR1 SGHTA and CDR2 FQGNSA. V was clipped by 5 bases and J by 7 bases; unmatched bases: 8. The CDR3 length is 14 residues. CDR3 in DNA: TGTGCCAGCAGCATCCCAGGGGGTTTCCAGCCCCAGCATTTT. This translates into CASSIPGGFQPQHF.

In its sample, this clonotype was seen many times. The chain joins TRBV4-2 to TRBJ2-2; unclear D gene. Germline lookup yields CDR1 LGHNA and CDR2 YNFKEQ. The V and J ends lost 1 base and 9 bases respectively, with 12 bases between them. This CDR3 spans 14 amino acids. CDR3 nucleotide sequence: TGTGCCAGCAGCCAAGGAATAGATGCCCGGGAGCTGTTTTTT. This sequence encodes CASSQGIDARELFF.

The chain has TRBV5-1 and TRBJ1-2, with 8 bases identical to TRBD1. This CDR3 comprises 14 residues. The V gene's germline CDR1 is SGHRS and CDR2 YFSETQ. V dropped 0 bases and J dropped 6; count of bases not matched to a gene: 4. CDR3 in amino acids: CASSLGAGGHGYTF. CDR3 nucleotides: TGCGCCAGCAGCTTGGGGGCAGGGGGCCATGGCTACACCTTC.